This TCR beta chain was captured in a study of vaccination and CD4 T cells after COVID-19. Overall study: Overlapping spike peptides of SARS-CoV-2, HCoV-NL63, HCoV-OC43 and HCoV-229E were used, and cells were stimulated with them.

Sequencing of DNA taken from cultured CD4+ T cells relied on the Oncomine TCR Beta short-read assay. Someone extracted genomic DNA from cultured CD4+ T cells. TCRdb used MiXCR to reprocess the PCR reads, holding one entry per CDR3 protein. This repertoire shows 9,000 to 15,000 distinct CDR3 sequences, 76% found once; its top ten account for roughly a quarter. Germline V gene data show CDR1 as MNHNS and CDR2 as SASEGT. Trimming at V came to 8 bases and at J to 1 base, leaving 3 bases not matched to a gene. The CDR3 has 14 residues. The study's findings and limits: Median numbers of SARS-CoV-2-reactive clonotypes increased from approximately 21 to 40 (not a significant change).

Sample treatment: approximately 9-day PBMC culture with coronavirus spike peptide pools or control peptides (ViraFEST assay). Some 2 million PBMCs were grown per well alongside approximately 9.4 IU/ml IL-2 and approximately 9.8 ug/ml peptide pools. Comment on this clonotype: As yet, its antigen is unknown.

The chain employs TRBV6-1 and TRBJ2-3; 10 nucleotides agree with TRBD1. This TCR was sampled from a human donor who had recovered from COVID-19. Sequences were obtained from CD4+ T cells from blood, cultured in vitro. CDR3 nucleotide sequence: TGTGCCAGCGGGGGGACAGGGGGCACAGATACGCAGTATTTT. It encodes CASGGTGGTDTQYF.